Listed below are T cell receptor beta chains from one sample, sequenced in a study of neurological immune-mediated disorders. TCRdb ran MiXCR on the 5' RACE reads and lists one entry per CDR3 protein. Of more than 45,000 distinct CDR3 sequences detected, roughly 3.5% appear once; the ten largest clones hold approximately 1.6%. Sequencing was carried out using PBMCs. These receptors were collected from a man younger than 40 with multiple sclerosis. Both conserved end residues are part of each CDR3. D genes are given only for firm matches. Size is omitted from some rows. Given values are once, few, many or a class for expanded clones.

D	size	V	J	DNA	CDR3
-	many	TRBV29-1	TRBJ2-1	TGCAGCGTTGAGAGCCAAAGACGGCGGTCCAATGAGCAGTTCTTC	CSVESQRRRSNEQFF
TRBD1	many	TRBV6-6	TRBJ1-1	TGTGCCAGCCAGGGGGCGGTGGCCACTGAAGCTTTCTTT	CASQGAVATEAFF
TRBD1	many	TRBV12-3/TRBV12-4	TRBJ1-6	TGTGCCAGCAGTTACAGGGGAGGTTCACCCCTCCACTTT	CASSYRGGSPLHF
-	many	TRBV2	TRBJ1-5	TGTGCCAGCAGTGGGGGGACTGTCGATCAGCCCCAGCATTTT	CASSGGTVDQPQHF
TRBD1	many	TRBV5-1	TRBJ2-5	TGCGCCAGCAGCTTGGGTCAGGGGGAAGAGACCCAGTACTTC	CASSLGQGEETQYF
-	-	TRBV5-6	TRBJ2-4	TGTGCCAGCAGCTTGCAAGGGGTAGACAAAAACATTCAGTACTTC	CASSLQGVDKNIQYF
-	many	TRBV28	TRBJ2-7	TGTGCCAGCAGACCCAGTGCAGGGTCCTACGAGCAGTACTTC	CASRPSAGSYEQYF
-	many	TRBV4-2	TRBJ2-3	TGTGCCAGCAGCCAAGATCCCCGGGGGGCGATTACAGATACGCAGTATTTT	CASSQDPRGAITDTQYF
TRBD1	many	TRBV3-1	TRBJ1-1	TGTGCCAGCAGCCAAGATCCACGTTACAGGGGATATTCAGCTTTCTTT	CASSQDPRYRGYSAFF
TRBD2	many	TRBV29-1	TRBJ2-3	TGCAGCGTTGGACCGAGACTAGCGCCAGATACGCAGTATTTT	CSVGPRLAPDTQYF
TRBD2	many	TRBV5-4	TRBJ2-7	TGTGCCAGCAGAGAAGGGGGTAGCGGGAGCCACTACGAGCAGTACTTC	CASREGGSGSHYEQYF
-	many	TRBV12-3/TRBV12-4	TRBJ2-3	TGTGCCAGCAGTTTAGTCCCCGGAGGAGATACGCAGTATTTT	CASSLVPGGDTQYF
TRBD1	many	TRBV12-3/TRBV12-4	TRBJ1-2	TGTGCCAGCACCATAGACAGGGGCTATGGCTACACCTTC	CASTIDRGYGYTF
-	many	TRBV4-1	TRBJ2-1	TGCGCCAGCAGCCAAGACCCACGGAGTTACAATGAGCAGTTCTTC	CASSQDPRSYNEQFF
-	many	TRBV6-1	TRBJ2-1	TGTGCCAGCAAGCGGGACAACGGGGCTGAGCAGTTCTTC	CASKRDNGAEQFF
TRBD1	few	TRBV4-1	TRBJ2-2	TGCGCCAGCAGCCAAGATAGGGGGCGCACCGGGGAGCTGTTTTTT	CASSQDRGRTGELFF